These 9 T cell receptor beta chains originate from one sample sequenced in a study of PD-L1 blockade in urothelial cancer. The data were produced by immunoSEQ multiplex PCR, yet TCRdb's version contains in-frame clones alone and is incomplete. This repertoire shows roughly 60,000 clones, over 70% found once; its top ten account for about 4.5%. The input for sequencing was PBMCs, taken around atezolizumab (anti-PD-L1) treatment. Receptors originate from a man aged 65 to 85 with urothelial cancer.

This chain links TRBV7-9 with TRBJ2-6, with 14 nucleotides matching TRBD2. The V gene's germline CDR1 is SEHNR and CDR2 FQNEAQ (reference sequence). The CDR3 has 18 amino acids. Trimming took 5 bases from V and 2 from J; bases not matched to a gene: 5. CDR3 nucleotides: TGTGCCAGCAGCCGCCGACTAGCGGGAGGGGCTGGGGCCAACGTCCTGACTTTC. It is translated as CASSRRLAGGAGANVLTF.

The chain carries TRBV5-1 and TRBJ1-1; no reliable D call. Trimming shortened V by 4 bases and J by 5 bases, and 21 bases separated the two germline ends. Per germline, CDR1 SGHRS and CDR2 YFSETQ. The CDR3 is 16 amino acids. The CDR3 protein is CASSPRWEVGRTEAFF. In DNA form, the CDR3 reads TGCGCCAGCAGCCCCCGTTGGGAGGTAGGACGAACTGAAGCTTTCTTT.

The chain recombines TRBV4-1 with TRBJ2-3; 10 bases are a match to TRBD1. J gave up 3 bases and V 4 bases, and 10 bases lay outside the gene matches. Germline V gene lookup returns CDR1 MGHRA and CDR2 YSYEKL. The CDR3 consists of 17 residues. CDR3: CASSRISRTGGTDTQYF. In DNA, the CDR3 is TGCGCCAGCAGCCGCATATCCCGGACAGGGGGTACAGATACGCAGTATTTT.

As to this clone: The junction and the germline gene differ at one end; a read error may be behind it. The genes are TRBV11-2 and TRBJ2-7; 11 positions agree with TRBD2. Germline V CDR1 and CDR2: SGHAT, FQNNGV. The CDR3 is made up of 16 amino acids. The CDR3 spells CASSWITSGSSHEQYF. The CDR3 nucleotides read TGTGCCAGCAGCTGGATCACTAGCGGGAGCTCCCACGAGCAGTACTTC.

The CDR3 sequence is CASSPGGGLRRQYF. CDR3 sequence (DNA): TGTGCCAGCAGCCCTGGAGGGGGCCTTCGAAGGCAGTACTTC. The rearrangement uses TRBV28 and TRBJ2-7; maybe TRBD1 (7 bases). Germline CDR1 reads MDHEN; CDR2 reads SYDVKM. The CDR3 has 14 amino acids. V dropped 6 bases and J dropped 9 bases, with 21 bases sitting between them.

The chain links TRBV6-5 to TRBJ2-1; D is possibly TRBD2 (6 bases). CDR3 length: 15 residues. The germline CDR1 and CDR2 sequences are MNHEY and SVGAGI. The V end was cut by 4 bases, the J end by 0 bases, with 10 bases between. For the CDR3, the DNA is TGTGCCAGCAGTTTGGCGGGAAGCTCCTACAATGAGCAGTTCTTC. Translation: CASSLAGSSYNEQFF.

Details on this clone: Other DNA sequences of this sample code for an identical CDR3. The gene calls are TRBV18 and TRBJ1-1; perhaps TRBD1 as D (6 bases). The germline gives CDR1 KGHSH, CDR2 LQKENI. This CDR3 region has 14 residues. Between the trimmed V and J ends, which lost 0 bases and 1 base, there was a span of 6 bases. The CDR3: CASSPPTGNTEAFF. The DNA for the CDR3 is TGTGCCAGCTCACCACCGACAGGGAACACTGAAGCTTTCTTT. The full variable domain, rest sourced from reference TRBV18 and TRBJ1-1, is NAGVMQNPRHLVRRRGQEARLRCSPMKGHSHVYWYRQLPEEGLKFMVYLQKENIIDESGMPKERFSAEFPKEGPSILRIQQVVRGDSAAYFCASSPPTGNTEAFFGQGTRLTVV.

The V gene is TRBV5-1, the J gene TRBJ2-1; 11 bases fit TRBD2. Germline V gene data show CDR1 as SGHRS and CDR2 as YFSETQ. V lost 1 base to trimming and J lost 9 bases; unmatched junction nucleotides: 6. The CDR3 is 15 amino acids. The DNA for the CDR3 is TGCGCCAGCAGCTTGATAGCGGGAGGGGAGGGTGAGCAGTTCTTC. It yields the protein CASSLIAGGEGEQFF.

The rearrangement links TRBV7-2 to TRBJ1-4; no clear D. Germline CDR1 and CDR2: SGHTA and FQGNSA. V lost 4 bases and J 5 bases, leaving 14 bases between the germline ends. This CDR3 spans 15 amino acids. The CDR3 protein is CASSSPGGDNEKLFF. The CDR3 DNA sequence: TGTGCCAGCAGCTCCCCTGGAGGAGACAATGAAAAACTGTTTTTT.